These 4 T cell receptor beta chains came from one sample sequenced in a study of beta chain features in type 1 diabetes. Since all of the isolated RNA was reverse transcribed, expressed TCRB transcripts were what got sequenced. The table came from immunoSEQ multiplex PCR; TCRdb's copy has only in-frame clones and leaves some out. The table includes about 320,000 clones, about 15% detected once. The sample was central memory CD4+ T cells from blood. The receptors originated from a man younger than 40 in good health.

This clone showed up just a few times. The J gene is TRBJ2-4, the V gene TRBV29-1; either TRBD1 or TRBD2 may supply D (5 bases each). Trimming took 4 bases from V and 3 from J, leaving 22 bases between them. The CDR3 loop spans 17 amino acids. Germline CDR1 and CDR2: SQVTM and ANQGSEA. CDR3 region: CSVVPGPGRLGKNIQYF. DNA of the CDR3: TGCAGCGTTGTTCCGGGGCCGGGTCGTCTCGGCAAAAACATTCAGTACTTC. Together with reference TRBV29-1 and TRBJ2-4, the CDR3 gives the full variable domain: SAVISQKPSRDICQRGTSLTIQCQVDSQVTMMFWYRQQPGQSLTLIATANQGSEATYESGFVIDKFPISRPNLTFSTLTVSNMSPEDSSIYLCSVVPGPGRLGKNIQYFGAGTRLSVL.

The sample holds a few counts of this clone. The chain uses TRBV28 and TRBJ1-5; no clear D. The CDR3 contains 13 residues. CDR1 is MDHEN and CDR2 is SYDVKM in the germline V gene. Trimming left V 11 bases short and J 7 bases short, with 18 bases between. Here the CDR3 DNA reads TGTGCCGGAGGTCAAGGGCGCGGGCAGCCCCAGCATTTT. Translated, it gives CAGGQGRGQPQHF.

The chain joins TRBV7-7 to TRBJ2-5; 11 bases fit TRBD2. CDR1 is SSHAT and CDR2 is FNYEAQ in the germline V gene (reference sequence). CDR3 length equals 18 residues. Losses at the gene ends were 5 bases for V and 0 bases for J; bases not matched to a gene: 11. The CDR3 DNA follows: TGTGCCAGCAGCCCCAGGGAAATAGCGGGGGGGTACCAAGAGACCCAGTACTTC. Amino acid sequence: CASSPREIAGGYQETQYF.

This rearrangement joins TRBV4-3 to TRBJ1-1; D perhaps matches TRBD1 (5 bases). The V gene lost 0 bases and the J gene lost 5 bases, with 10 bases spanning the gap. This CDR3 has 14 residues. The germline CDR1 and CDR2 sequences are LGHNA and YSLEER. The DNA of the CDR3 is TGCGCCAGCAGCCAAGATGAGAGGGGAACTGAAGCTTTCTTT. This codes for CASSQDERGTEAFF.